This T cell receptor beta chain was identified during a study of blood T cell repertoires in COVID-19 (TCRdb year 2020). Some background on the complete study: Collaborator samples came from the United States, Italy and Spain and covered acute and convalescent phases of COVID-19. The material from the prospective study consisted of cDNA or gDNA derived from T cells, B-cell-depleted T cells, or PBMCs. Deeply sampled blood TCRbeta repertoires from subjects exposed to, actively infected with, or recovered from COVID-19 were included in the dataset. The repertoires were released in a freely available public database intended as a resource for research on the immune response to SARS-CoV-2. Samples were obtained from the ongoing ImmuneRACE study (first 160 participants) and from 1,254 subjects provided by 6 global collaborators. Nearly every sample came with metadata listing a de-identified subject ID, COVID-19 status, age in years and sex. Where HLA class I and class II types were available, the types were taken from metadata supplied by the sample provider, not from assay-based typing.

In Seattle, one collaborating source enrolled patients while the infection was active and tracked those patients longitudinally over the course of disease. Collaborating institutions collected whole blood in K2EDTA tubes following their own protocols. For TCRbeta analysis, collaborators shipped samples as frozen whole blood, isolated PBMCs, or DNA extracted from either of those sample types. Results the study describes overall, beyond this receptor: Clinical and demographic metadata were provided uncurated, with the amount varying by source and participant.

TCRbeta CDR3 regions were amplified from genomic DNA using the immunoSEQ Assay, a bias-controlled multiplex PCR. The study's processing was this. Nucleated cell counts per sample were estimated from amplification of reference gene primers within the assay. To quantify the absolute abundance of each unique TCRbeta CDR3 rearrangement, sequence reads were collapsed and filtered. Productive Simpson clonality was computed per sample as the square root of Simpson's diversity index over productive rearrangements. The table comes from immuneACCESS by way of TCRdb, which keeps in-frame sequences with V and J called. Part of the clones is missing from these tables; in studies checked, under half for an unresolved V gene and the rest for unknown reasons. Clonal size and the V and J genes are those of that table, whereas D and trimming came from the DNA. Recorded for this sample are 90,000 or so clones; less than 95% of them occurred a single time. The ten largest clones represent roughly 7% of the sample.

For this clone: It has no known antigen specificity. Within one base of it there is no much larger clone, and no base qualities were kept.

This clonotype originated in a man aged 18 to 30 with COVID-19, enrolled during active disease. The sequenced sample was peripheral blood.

In nucleotide form, the sequence is TGTGCCAGCAGTGACAGGTACACTGAAGCTTTCTTT. It specifies CASSDRYTEAFF. The sequence is built from TRBV6-1 and TRBJ1-1, with the D gene too uncertain to name. The germline V gene supplies CDR1 MNHNS and CDR2 SASEGT. V loses 3 bases of germline sequence and J loses 3 bases, and the interval between the two ends is 5 bases. From the cysteine up to the phenylalanine, the CDR3 has a length of 12 residues. Left in the record is the CDR3 DNA by itself, 36 bases read in frame from the first base.